Sequencing of this T cell receptor beta chain was carried out in a study of cytomegalovirus exposure and HLA in healthy donors. Study in general: Ancestry clustering placed roughly 86% of approximately 420 genotyped donors in the Caucasian-associated cluster. Whole-study findings and limits: Later analysis indicated greater clonal expansion among HLA-associated TCR beta chains than among equally common other chains. Apart from CMV serostatus, no immune exposure information was available.

Researchers ran the PCR with 60 Vbeta and 13 Jbeta primers. Here immunoSEQ multiplex PCR was the method, and the copy in TCRdb shows in-frame clones only, minus some. This sample's table reports 130,000 or so clones. Remarks on this clone: No antigen is known for it.

Sequences were obtained from PBMCs. The TCR originated in a woman aged 35 to 49 in good health and CMV-seropositive.

The CDR3 bases are TGTGCCAGCAACGGGCCCGGGCGGGGGTGGGAGCAGTACTTC. Residues: CASNGPGRGWEQYF. This chain links TRBV6-1 with TRBJ2-7, with 7 bases aligning to TRBD2. V lost 7 bases, J lost 7 bases, and 13 bases stayed unmatched. Per the germline V gene, CDR1 is MNHNS and CDR2 is SASEGT. This CDR3 region has 14 residues.